A selection of T cell receptor beta chains follows, all from one sample in a study of blood T cell repertoires in COVID-19. The protocol was immunoSEQ multiplex PCR, while the TCRdb copy is restricted to in-frame clones and leaves out a portion. The data show around 260,000 clones, more than 75% seen once. The sequenced sample consisted of peripheral blood. These receptors came from a man in his forties or fifties who had recovered from COVID-19. CDR3s leave out the opening cysteine and the closing phenylalanine or tryptophan.

cdr3_length	j_call	v_call	cdr3_aa
13	TRBJ2-1	TRBV7-8	ASSPALGGYNEQF
13	TRBJ1-3	TRBV6-5	ASSFGQGVGNTIY
12	TRBJ1-4	TRBV7-2	ASSRGGTREKLF
14	TRBJ2-7	TRBV19	ASSSQRRRDSYEQY
9	TRBJ2-5	TRBV7-6	ASSLGEVQY
10	TRBJ1-4	TRBV5-5	ASSYTREKLF
16	TRBJ2-3	TRBV19	ASSITGVAGVGTDTQY
13	TRBJ1-1	TRBV5-1	ASSGDRGKNTEAF
12	TRBJ1-2	TRBV6-5	ASSPARGSYGYT
10	TRBJ1-2	TRBV10-3	ATRTSNYGYT
14	TRBJ1-1	TRBV5-4	ASSVDPGVMRSEAF
13	TRBJ2-1	TRBV7-2	ASSLGQAPKDEQF
13	TRBJ1-2	TRBV4-1	ASSHPPMGQNRYT
14	TRBJ2-4	TRBV5-4	ASSLVGQLAKNIQY
11	TRBJ1-1	TRBV6-5	ASNYRGNTEAF